The text below deals with one TCR beta chain. This clonotype was seen many times. Its cognate antigen has yet to be identified. One base away there is no much larger clone; base qualities are not given. Ends trimmed: V by 2 bases, J by 8 bases; bases unmatched to a gene: 5. Its CDR3 holds 14 amino acids, cysteine through phenylalanine. Only CDR3 DNA is held: 42 bases, read in frame from base 1. Looking up the germline V gene (reference sequence) yields CDR1 GTSNPN and CDR2 SVGIG. Amplification of TCR beta CDR3 regions was carried out from RNA transcripts. The TCR CDR3 was subjected to a first round of RT-PCR using the HTBI primer set and the Qiagen OneStep RT-PCR kit. Libraries were constructed in a second round of multiplex PCR, after which size selection and purification were performed. The libraries were sequenced on an Illumina HiSeq2000 using paired-end 100 bp reads. Processing in the source paper ran as follows. SOAPnuke was used to process the raw data, throwing out any read that contained adapters or uncalled bases, had a mean Phred below 15, or lacked an exact constant-primer or identifier match. COPE v1.2.5 was used to merge high-quality paired reads, and clonotypes were defined as unique nucleotide sequences. Clonotypes were aligned to IMGT TRBV, TRBD and TRBJ reference segments using MiTCR v1.1. The analysis included only V-J combinations with a frequency above 0.0001, which together covered roughly 99% of the repertoires. The TCS score was defined as F50 (clonal expansion) divided by E x V (chaos), with BLOSUM62-based TCRdist calculated between CDR3 peptides within each V-J. Welch's t-statistics and random forest reduced around 520 V-J features to 13, which were used in a naive Bayes classifier (R e1071). The public reads were reanalyzed by TCRdb: fastp trimming at Q25, MiXCR alignment, in-frame beta chains only. Entries that share a CDR3 protein sequence are merged under the most common genes and DNA. Clone size and V and J calls follow TCRdb, not the original study. This sample lists almost 350,000 distinct CDR3 sequences; around 18% were detected once. 15% of the sample lies in the top ten.

The data are from a study of T cells in Graves' hyperthyroidism and ophthalmopathy (dated by TCRdb to about 2019). In the study overall: Peripheral blood samples were taken at initial diagnosis, before any treatment was given. Following sampling, methimazole starting at 30 mg daily was given to hyperthyroidism patients, and high-dose intravenous methylprednisolone was given to ophthalmopathy patients. Thyroid tissue and blood T-cell repertoires from six Graves' hyperthyroidism patients were also compared in the study. The paper reports TCR Vbeta CDR3 sequencing of over 130 peripheral blood samples: approximately 41 ophthalmopathy, under 80 hyperthyroidism and approximately 17 progressor patients. TCR V-J signatures able to tell the groups apart were searched for in a discovery cohort of more than 90 patients, of whom around 43 had Graves' ophthalmopathy and about 60 had stable Graves' hyperthyroidism. Whether ophthalmopathy could be predicted prospectively was tested in an independent validation cohort made up of under 20 hyperthyroidism patients plus 17 patients who later progressed to ophthalmopathy. The roughly 100 discovery patients were randomly divided into training and test sets at a 7:3 ratio. The investigation overall reported the following: In validation, the model predicted progression to ophthalmopathy with about 71% sensitivity and approximately 74% specificity, a median of around 6.6 months before onset. Most expanded thyroid clonotypes (frequency above 0.001) were also detected in blood, suggesting blood repertoires may reflect thyroid immune responses. Sample size was not statistically predetermined, and investigators were not blinded to group allocation. In cross-validation, a model built on a 13 V-J signature told ophthalmopathy apart from stable hyperthyroidism with 85% to 90% sensitivity and roughly 81% specificity, and in testing the same model reached 80%/75%.

Moderately to severely active disease, a Clinical Activity Score of at least 3, a NOSPECS grade of at least 4, and a duration under 3 months were present in ophthalmopathy patients. Any patient with an uncontrolled infection, another autoimmune disease, pregnancy or lactation was excluded. Diagnoses were established on the basis of clinical symptoms, serum thyroxine and TRAb, thyroid ultrasound, and orbital computed tomography. PBMCs were separated from under 11 ml of fresh peripheral blood using Ficoll-Paque density gradient centrifugation. Trizol reagent was used to extract total RNA, and RNA quality was then checked on an Agilent 2100 Bioanalyzer.

The clonotype originates from a woman aged 40 to 49 with Graves' ophthalmopathy. The V and J segments used are TRBV30 and TRBJ1-6, with TRBD1 identical over 8 junction bases. Sequenced: blood. The DNA reads TGTGCCTGGAGTATAGACAGGGGTTATTCACCCCTCCACTTT. The translation is CAWSIDRGYSPLHF. When the CDR3 is completed using the reference TRBV30 and TRBJ1-6 genes on either side, the full variable domain is SQTIHQWPATLVQPVGSPLSLECTVEGTSNPNLYWYRQAAGRGLQLLFYSVGIGQISSEVPQNLSASRPQDRQFILSSKKLLLSDSGFYLCAWSIDRGYSPLHFGNGTRLTVT.